This is a list of T cell receptor beta chains from one sample in a study of shared clonotypes between healthy human individuals. Some clones are missing from TCRdb's copy, which holds only in-frame ones; the method was immunoSEQ multiplex PCR. The data contain some 680,000 clones, about 80% of them seen just once; the ten biggest clones take up around 1.8%. Sequencing was done on a sample of memory CD4+ T cells sorted from blood. These receptor sequences come from a woman aged 25 to 39 in good health. Both conserved end residues are part of each CDR3. The D gene is left open where the match is weak. Rows may omit the clone size; those that give it use once, few, many or a size class.

clone_size,v_call,j_call,d_call,cdr3_nt,cdr3_aa
.,TRBV10-2,TRBJ2-1,TRBD2,TGCGCCAGCAAACCCCTAGCGGATTACAATGAGCAGTTCTTC,CASKPLADYNEQFF
.,TRBV27,TRBJ1-1,.,TGTGCCACTGTCGGTAGGAACACTGAAGCTTTCTTT,CATVGRNTEAFF
.,TRBV25-1,TRBJ2-3,.,TGTGCCAGCAGCGGCGGCGGCGCAGATACGCAGTATTTT,CASSGGGADTQYF
.,TRBV28,TRBJ2-7,.,TGTGCCAGCAGTTTATTTCCATCCTACGAGCAGTACTTC,CASSLFPSYEQYF
.,TRBV11-1,TRBJ2-2,.,TGTGCCAGCAGCGCATCTAGGGTTTCAGGGATCCACACCGGGGAGCTGTTTTTT,CASSASRVSGIHTGELFF
.,TRBV2,TRBJ1-3,.,TGTGCCAGCACCCCCCTGCCGGGCTCTGGAAACACCATATATTTT,CASTPLPGSGNTIYF
once,TRBV7-2,TRBJ2-7,.,TGTGCCAGCAGCTTAATACCCATAATCCCCTACGAGCAGTACTTC,CASSLIPIIPYEQYF
.,TRBV9,TRBJ2-5,.,TGTGCCAGCAGCGTAGCATTAGGCCGGGAGACCCAGTACTTC,CASSVALGRETQYF
.,TRBV29-1,TRBJ2-3,TRBD2,TGCAGCGTAAGACTAGCGGGAGGTTCTGGCCTCACAGATACGCAGTATTTT,CSVRLAGGSGLTDTQYF
.,TRBV9,TRBJ2-3,.,TGTGCCAGCAGCGTAGAGGCAGCACCAAGCACAGATACGCAGTATTTT,CASSVEAAPSTDTQYF
once,TRBV27,TRBJ2-5,TRBD2,TGTGCCAGCAGTCTAAAACGGACTAGCGGGAGTGTAGTAAGTGAGACCCAGTACTTC,CASSLKRTSGSVVSETQYF
few,TRBV6-1,TRBJ2-7,TRBD1,TGTGCCAGCAGCGGACAGGGGGATTACTACGAGCAGTACTTC,CASSGQGDYYEQYF
once,TRBV5-4,TRBJ2-1,TRBD2,TGTGCCAGCAGCCAAACGACTAGCGGGATAGGAAATGAGCAGTTCTTC,CASSQTTSGIGNEQFF
few,TRBV10-3,TRBJ2-1,.,TGTGCCATCAGTGATAGGAGCGGAGCTTACAATGAGCAGTTCTTC,CAISDRSGAYNEQFF
.,TRBV11-2,TRBJ2-3,TRBD1,TGTGCCAGCAGCTCGAACCTCGGGACAGGCACATATACGCAGTATTTT,CASSSNLGTGTYTQYF
.,TRBV30,TRBJ2-3,.,TGTGCCTGGAGCCTAGGTGGGGCGTCTAGCACAGATACGCAGTATTTT,CAWSLGGASSTDTQYF
.,TRBV18,TRBJ2-5,TRBD2,TGTGCCAGCTCACCGGGACTAGCGGGAGGGCCGGTAGAGACCCAGTACTTC,CASSPGLAGGPVETQYF
.,TRBV5-6,TRBJ2-7,.,TGTGCCAGCAGCTTTAGGACAGCGAGCTCCTACGAGCAGTACTTC,CASSFRTASSYEQYF
.,TRBV6-1,TRBJ1-1,.,TGTGCCAGCAGTGCCATTCCTAACACTGAAGCTTTCTTT,CASSAIPNTEAFF
.,TRBV5-1,TRBJ2-3,.,TGCGCCAGCAGCTCTCGAGACAGGACAGATACGCAGTATTTT,CASSSRDRTDTQYF
.,TRBV2,TRBJ2-7,TRBD1,TGTGCCAGCAGTCTCTTTGAGACAGGGGGCTACGAGCAGTACTTC,CASSLFETGGYEQYF
.,TRBV5-1,TRBJ1-2,.,TGCGCCAGCAGCTTTTTCTCCGTAGCGGCTGGCTACACCTTC,CASSFFSVAAGYTF
.,TRBV7-8,TRBJ1-1,.,TGTGCCAGCAGCCAAGTACTTCCCGGTTTCGCCCCCTCGGGGATGAACACTGAAGCTTTCTTT,CASSQVLPGFAPSGMNTEAFF
.,TRBV7-2,TRBJ2-7,.,TGTGCCAGCAGCCCGCACATCTCCTACGAGCAGTACTTC,CASSPHISYEQYF
.,TRBV6-1,TRBJ2-5,.,TGTGCCAGCAGGCCGGATCGGGGCGGCGGGACCCAGTACTTC,CASRPDRGGGTQYF
.,TRBV5-6,TRBJ2-3,TRBD2,TGTGCCAGCAGCCACAGGACTAGCGGTGGCACAGATACGCAGTATTTT,CASSHRTSGGTDTQYF
once,TRBV18,TRBJ2-5,TRBD1,TGTGCCAGCTCACCGCAGGGGGCCCAGGAGACCCAGTACTTC,CASSPQGAQETQYF
.,TRBV7-9,TRBJ2-7,.,TGTGCCATCGAGACAGATTCCTACGAGCAGTACTTC,CAIETDSYEQYF
once,TRBV18,TRBJ2-5,.,TGTGCCAGCTCACTTCGACAGCAACAACAAGAGACCCAGTACTTC,CASSLRQQQQETQYF
.,TRBV4-1,TRBJ1-3,.,TGCGCCAGCAGCCAAAATAGCATAACGGTGTTCTCTGGAAACACCATATATTTT,CASSQNSITVFSGNTIYF
.,TRBV18,TRBJ2-7,TRBD2,TGTGCCAGCTCACCAGGGACTAGCGGCACCTACGAGCAGTACTTC,CASSPGTSGTYEQYF
.,TRBV27,TRBJ2-3,.,TGTGCCAGCCGAGGCAGGCCCGCCGCCTCGAACACAGATACGCAGTATTTT,CASRGRPAASNTDTQYF
.,TRBV5-1,TRBJ1-1,TRBD1,TGCGCCAGCAGCACAGGGGACATAACCTCTGAAGCTTTCTTT,CASSTGDITSEAFF
.,TRBV5-1,TRBJ2-4,.,TGCGCCAGCAGCTTAGGGGGAGGCACGGCCAAAAACATTCAGTACTTC,CASSLGGGTAKNIQYF
.,TRBV4-2,TRBJ2-3,.,TGTGCCAGCAGCCTTTCCGTTGGCCGCACAGATACGCAGTATTTT,CASSLSVGRTDTQYF
few,TRBV7-9,TRBJ2-1,.,TGTGCCAGCAGCTTAGCAAATGAGCAGTTCTTC,CASSLANEQFF
.,TRBV9,TRBJ2-1,.,TGTGCCAGCAGCGTCGAGGGGGGGTACAATGAGCAGTTCTTC,CASSVEGGYNEQFF
few,TRBV4-1,TRBJ2-1,.,TGCGCCAGCAGCCAAGATCCAGGAAGGAATGAGCAGTTCTTC,CASSQDPGRNEQFF
.,TRBV28,TRBJ1-3,.,TGTGCCAGCAGATCCGGGACGCTGAGGAGGACTGGAAACACCATATATTTT,CASRSGTLRRTGNTIYF
.,TRBV6-1,TRBJ2-2,.,TGTGCCAGCAGGGGACGGGACAGGGAGCTGTTTTTT,CASRGRDRELFF
.,TRBV10-2,TRBJ1-2,.,TGCGCCAGCAGTGGACGGGACACACCCTTTGCCGGTGGCTACACCTTC,CASSGRDTPFAGGYTF
.,TRBV5-1,TRBJ1-4,.,TGCGCCAGCAGCTTGGTAGGATATAATGAAAAACTGTTTTTT,CASSLVGYNEKLFF
.,TRBV6-1,TRBJ1-2,TRBD1,TGTGCCAGCAGTTGGGGACAGGGTGCCTATGGCTACACCTTC,CASSWGQGAYGYTF
.,TRBV18,TRBJ1-2,.,TGTGCCAGCTCACCGGGAGGGACTAGTTATGGCTACACCTTC,CASSPGGTSYGYTF
.,TRBV19,TRBJ2-4,TRBD1,TGTGCCAGTAGCCTACAGGGGCGACATGACAAAAACATTCAGTACTTC,CASSLQGRHDKNIQYF
few,TRBV2,TRBJ1-1,TRBD1,TGTGCCAGCAGCCCAACAGGGGTGGTCACTGAAGCTTTCTTT,CASSPTGVVTEAFF
.,TRBV15,TRBJ2-5,TRBD1,TGTGCCACCAGCAGGGGACAGGGGTTGCAGACCCAGTACTTC,CATSRGQGLQTQYF